This T cell receptor (beta chain) was recovered during a study of identical twins. This clonotype occurred a few times. The CDR3 contains 14 residues. J was trimmed by 5 bases and V by 4 bases; bases with no gene match: 4. CDR1 MDHEN and CDR2 SYDVKM come from the germline V gene. Each CDR3 protein is one row after TCRdb ran MiXCR on the 5' RACE reads. Of 240,000 or so distinct CDR3 sequences listed, roughly 12% were seen once; the top ten hold 3.5% to 5%. This same sample was also taken into another study, of yellow fever vaccine responses in identical twins.

The receptor was derived from a woman aged 18-30 years in good health. The chain uses TRBV28 and TRBJ2-2; 7 bases map to TRBD1. What was sequenced was memory (CD45RO+) T cells sorted from blood. The CDR3 sequence is CASSSTGLTGELFF. The CDR3 region has the DNA TGTGCCAGCAGTTCGACAGGGTTAACCGGGGAGCTGTTTTTT.